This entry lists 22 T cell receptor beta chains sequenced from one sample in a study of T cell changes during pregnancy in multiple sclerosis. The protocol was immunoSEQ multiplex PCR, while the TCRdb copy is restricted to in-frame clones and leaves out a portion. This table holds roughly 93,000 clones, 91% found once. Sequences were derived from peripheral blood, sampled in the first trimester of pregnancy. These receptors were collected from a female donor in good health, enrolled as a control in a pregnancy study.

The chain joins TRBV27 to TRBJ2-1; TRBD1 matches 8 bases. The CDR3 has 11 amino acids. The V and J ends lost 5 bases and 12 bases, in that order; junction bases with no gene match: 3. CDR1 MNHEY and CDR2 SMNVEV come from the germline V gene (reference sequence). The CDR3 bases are TGTGCCAGCAGTGGACAGGGAAGGCAGTTCTTC. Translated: CASSGQGRQFF.

As DNA, the CDR3 is TGTGCCAGCAGCCCGACAGGGGGGCACTACGAGCAGTACTTC. This gives the protein CASSPTGGHYEQYF. V is TRBV6-6 and J is TRBJ2-7; 9 bases map to TRBD1. This CDR3 spans 14 amino acids. J was trimmed by 3 bases and V by 6 bases; bases with no gene match: 6. Germline V gives CDR1 MNHNY, CDR2 SVGAGI (reference sequence).

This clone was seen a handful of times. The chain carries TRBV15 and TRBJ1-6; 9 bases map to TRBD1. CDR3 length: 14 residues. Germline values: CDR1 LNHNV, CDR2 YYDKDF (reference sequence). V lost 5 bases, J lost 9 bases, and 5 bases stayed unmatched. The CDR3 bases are TGTGCCACCAGCGGGACAGGGTCGAGTTCACCCCTCCACTTT. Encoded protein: CATSGTGSSSPLHF.

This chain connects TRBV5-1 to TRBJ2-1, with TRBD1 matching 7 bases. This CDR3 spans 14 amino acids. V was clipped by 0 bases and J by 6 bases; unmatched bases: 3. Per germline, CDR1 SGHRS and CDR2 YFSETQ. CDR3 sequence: CASSLVPGGNEQFF. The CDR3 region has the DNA TGCGCCAGCAGCTTGGTGCCAGGGGGCAATGAGCAGTTCTTC.

This chain's CDR3 is CASSARGSYYGYTF. The CDR3 DNA reads as TGTGCCAGCAGCGCGAGAGGGTCCTACTATGGCTACACCTTC. The V and J genes are TRBV9 and TRBJ1-2; D unclear. The V and J ends lost 3 bases and 3 bases respectively, with 12 bases between them. The CDR3 sequence is 14 residues long. Germline V gives CDR1 SGDLS, CDR2 YYNGEE.

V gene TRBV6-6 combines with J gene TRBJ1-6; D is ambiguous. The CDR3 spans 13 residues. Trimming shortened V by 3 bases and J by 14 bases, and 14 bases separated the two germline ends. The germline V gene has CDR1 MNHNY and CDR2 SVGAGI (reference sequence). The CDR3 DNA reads TGTGCCAGCAGTTATGTTTCCCCTCCGTCCCTCCACTTT. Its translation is CASSYVSPPSLHF.

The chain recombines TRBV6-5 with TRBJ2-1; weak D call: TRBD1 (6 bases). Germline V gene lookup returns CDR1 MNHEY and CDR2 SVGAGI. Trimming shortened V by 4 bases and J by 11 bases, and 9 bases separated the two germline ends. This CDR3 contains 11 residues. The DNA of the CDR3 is TGTGCCAGCAGTTCCGGACAGAAGCAGTTCTTC. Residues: CASSSGQKQFF.

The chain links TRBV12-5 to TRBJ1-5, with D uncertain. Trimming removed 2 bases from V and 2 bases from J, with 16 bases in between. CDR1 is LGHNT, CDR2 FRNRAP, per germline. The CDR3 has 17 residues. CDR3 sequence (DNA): TGTGCTAGTGGTTTGTCACGGGAGCTCGGGCGCAATCAGCCCCAGCATTTT. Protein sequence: CASGLSRELGRNQPQHF. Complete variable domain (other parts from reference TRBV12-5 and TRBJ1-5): DARVTQTPRHKVTEMGQEVTMRCQPILGHNTVFWYRQTMMQGLELLAYFRNRAPLDDSGMPKDRFSAEMPDATLATLKIQPSEPRDSAVYFCASGLSRELGRNQPQHFGDGTRLSIL.

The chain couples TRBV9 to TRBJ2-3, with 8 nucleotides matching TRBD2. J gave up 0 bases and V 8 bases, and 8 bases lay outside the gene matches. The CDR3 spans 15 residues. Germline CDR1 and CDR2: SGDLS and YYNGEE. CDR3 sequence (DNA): TGTGCCAGTGGGGATCAGCGGGGGAGCACAGATACGCAGTATTTT. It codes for CASGDQRGSTDTQYF.

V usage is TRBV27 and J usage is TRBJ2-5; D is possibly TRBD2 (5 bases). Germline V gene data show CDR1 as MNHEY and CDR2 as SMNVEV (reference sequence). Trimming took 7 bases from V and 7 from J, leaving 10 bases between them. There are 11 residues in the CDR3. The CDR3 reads CASNTGGTQYF. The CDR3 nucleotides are TGTGCCAGCAATACTGGAGGGACCCAGTACTTC.

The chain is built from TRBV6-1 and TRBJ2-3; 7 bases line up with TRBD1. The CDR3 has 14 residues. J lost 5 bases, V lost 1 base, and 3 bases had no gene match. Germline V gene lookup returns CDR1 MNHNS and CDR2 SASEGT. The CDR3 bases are TGTGCCAGCAGTGAAGGGACAGGCCGAGATACGCAGTATTTT. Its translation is CASSEGTGRDTQYF.

The CDR3 region has the DNA TGTGCCAGCAGCGTAGCCAGCGGGGGCAGCTACGAGCAGTACTTC. It codes for CASSVASGGSYEQYF. The rearrangement links TRBV9 to TRBJ2-7; 8 bases fit TRBD2. The CDR3 totals 15 residues. After removal of 0 bases from V and 3 bases from J, the junction contained 5 bases not matched to a gene. CDR1 is SGDLS and CDR2 is YYNGEE in the germline V gene.

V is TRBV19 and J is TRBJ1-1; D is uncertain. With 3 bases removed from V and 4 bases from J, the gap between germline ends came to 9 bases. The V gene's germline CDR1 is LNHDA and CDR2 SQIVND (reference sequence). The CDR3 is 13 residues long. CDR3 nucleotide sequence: TGTGCCAGTAGTATTAAAGCAGGCACTGAAGCTTTCTTT. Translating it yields CASSIKAGTEAFF.

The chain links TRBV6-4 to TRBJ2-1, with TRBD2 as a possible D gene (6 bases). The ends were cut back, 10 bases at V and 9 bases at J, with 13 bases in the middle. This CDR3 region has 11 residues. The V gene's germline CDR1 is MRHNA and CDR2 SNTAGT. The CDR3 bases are TGTGCCACCTGGGGGGATGCTGAGCAGTTCTTC. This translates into CATWGDAEQFF.

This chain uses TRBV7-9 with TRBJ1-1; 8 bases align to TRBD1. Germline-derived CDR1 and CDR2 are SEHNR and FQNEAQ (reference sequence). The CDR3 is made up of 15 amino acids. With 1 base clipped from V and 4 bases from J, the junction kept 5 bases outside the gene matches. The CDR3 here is CASSLVQGAGTEAFF. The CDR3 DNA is TGTGCCAGCAGCTTAGTGCAGGGGGCTGGCACTGAAGCTTTCTTT.

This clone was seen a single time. The CDR3 reads CSGSWGEQPQHF. The CDR3, as DNA: TGCAGCGGCTCCTGGGGGGAGCAGCCCCAGCATTTT. V and J are TRBV29-1 and TRBJ1-5; maybe TRBD1 (5 bases). CDR1 and CDR2 from the germline V gene are SQVTM and ANQGSEA. CDR3 length: 12 residues. The V end was cut by 7 bases, the J end by 7 bases, with 14 bases between.

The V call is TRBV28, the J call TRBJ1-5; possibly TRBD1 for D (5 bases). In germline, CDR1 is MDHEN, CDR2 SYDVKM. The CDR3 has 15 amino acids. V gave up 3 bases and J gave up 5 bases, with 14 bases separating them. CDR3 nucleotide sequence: TGTGCCAGCAGTTTGGTCAGTGGAGGGGATCAGCCCCAGCATTTT. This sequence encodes CASSLVSGGDQPQHF. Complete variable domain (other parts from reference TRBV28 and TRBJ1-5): DVKVTQSSRYLVKRTGEKVFLECVQDMDHENMFWYRQDPGLGLRLIYFSYDVKMKEKGDIPEGYSVSREKKERFSLILESASTNQTSMYLCASSLVSGGDQPQHFGDGTRLSIL.

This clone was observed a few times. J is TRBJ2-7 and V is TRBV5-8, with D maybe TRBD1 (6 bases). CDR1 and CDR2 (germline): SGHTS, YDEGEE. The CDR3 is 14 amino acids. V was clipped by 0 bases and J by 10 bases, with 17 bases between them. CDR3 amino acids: CASSLVGQYQGQYF. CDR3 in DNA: TGTGCCAGCAGCTTGGTCGGACAGTACCAGGGACAGTACTTC.

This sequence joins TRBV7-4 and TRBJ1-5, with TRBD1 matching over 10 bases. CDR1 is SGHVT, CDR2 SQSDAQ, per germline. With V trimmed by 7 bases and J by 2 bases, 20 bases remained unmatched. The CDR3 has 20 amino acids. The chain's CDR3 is CASMHDGDRGGRMGNQPQHF. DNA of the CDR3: TGTGCCAGCATGCACGATGGGGACAGGGGAGGCAGAATGGGCAATCAGCCCCAGCATTTT. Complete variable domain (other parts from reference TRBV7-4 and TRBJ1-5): GAGVSQSPRYKVAKRGRDVALRCDSISGHVTLYWYRQTLGQGSEVLTYSQSDAQRDKSGRPSGRFSAERPERSVSTLKIQRTEQGDSAVYLCASMHDGDRGGRMGNQPQHFGDGTRLSIL.

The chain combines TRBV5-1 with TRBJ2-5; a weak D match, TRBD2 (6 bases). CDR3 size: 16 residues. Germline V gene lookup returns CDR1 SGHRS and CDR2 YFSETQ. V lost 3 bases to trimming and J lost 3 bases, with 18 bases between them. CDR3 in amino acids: CASSSGALYPKETQYF. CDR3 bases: TGCGCCAGCAGCTCGGGAGCCCTCTACCCTAAAGAGACCCAGTACTTC.

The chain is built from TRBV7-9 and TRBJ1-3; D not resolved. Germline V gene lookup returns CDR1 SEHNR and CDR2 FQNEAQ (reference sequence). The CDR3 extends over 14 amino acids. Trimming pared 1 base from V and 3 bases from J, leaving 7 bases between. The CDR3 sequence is CASSLVSSGNTIYF. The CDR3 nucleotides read TGTGCCAGCAGCTTAGTGTCCAGTGGAAACACCATATATTTT.

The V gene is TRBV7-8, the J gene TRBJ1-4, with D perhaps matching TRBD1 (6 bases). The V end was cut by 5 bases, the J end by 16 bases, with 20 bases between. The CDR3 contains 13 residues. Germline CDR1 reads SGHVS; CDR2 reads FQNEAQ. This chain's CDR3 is CASSNGQYGERFF. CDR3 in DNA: TGTGCCAGCAGCAACGGACAGTATGGGGAACGGTTTTTT. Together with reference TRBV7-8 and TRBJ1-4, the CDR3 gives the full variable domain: GAGVSQSPRYKVAKRGQDVALRCDPISGHVSLFWYQQALGQGPEFLTYFQNEAQLDKSGLPSDRFFAERPEGSVSTLKIQRTQQEDSAVYLCASSNGQYGERFFGSGTQLSVL.